This T cell receptor (beta chain) was sequenced in a study of blood T cell repertoires in COVID-19. Study in general: In each case, the material was cDNA or gDNA derived from T cells, B-cell-depleted T cells, or PBMCs.

This CDR3 comprises 11 residues. Per germline, CDR1 MDHEN and CDR2 SYDVKM. The V and J ends lost 6 bases and 6 bases respectively, with 6 bases between them. Each recovered donor of Cohort 3 presented with two negative PCRs, clearance, or symptom resolution. This table comes from immunoSEQ multiplex PCR, and its TCRdb copy is limited to in-frame clones, with some not included. The data show fewer than 300,000 clones, with around 84% seen just once and roughly a sixth held by the top ten. The chain uses TRBV28 and TRBJ2-1; D is uncertain. This receptor was taken from a young man who had recovered from COVID-19. Sequenced input: PBMCs or T cells enriched from blood (not recorded which). The CDR3 DNA follows: TGTGCCAGCAGGACATTCAATGAGCAGTTCTTC. Encoded protein: CASRTFNEQFF.